The next 15 T cell receptor beta chains were all read from a single sample in a study of Ad26.COV2.S vaccination and SARS-CoV-2 variants. The table came from immunoSEQ multiplex PCR; TCRdb's copy has only in-frame clones and leaves some out. The sample consists of about 220,000 clones, 85% to 90% of them appearing once. Regarding treatment: over 15 received Ad26.COV2.S at low or high dose, single or two shots; several received placebo; per-sample allocation not given. Repertoires come from day 63 after the first vaccine or placebo injection. The sample here was peripheral blood, taken in a trial of Ad26.COV2.S vaccine versus placebo. All receptors derive from a person between 18 and 59 years old who received the Ad26.COV2.S COVID-19 vaccine or a placebo.

The chain couples TRBV7-6 to TRBJ1-3; D might be TRBD1 (5 bases). V was shortened by 5 bases and J by 0 bases, with 29 bases between the two germline ends. CDR1 is SGHVS, CDR2 FNYEAQ, per germline. This CDR3 contains 21 residues. CDR3 DNA sequence: TGTGCCAGCAGCCCACTTGGGGGACCAGCCTATCGTGCCCGCTCTGGAAACACCATATATTTT. Amino acids: CASSPLGGPAYRARSGNTIYF.

This clone was seen once. The genes are TRBV6-5 and TRBJ2-7; 7 bases are shared with TRBD1. Per the germline V gene, CDR1 is MNHEY and CDR2 is SVGAGI. V shed 8 bases and J 5 bases; nucleotides not matched to a gene: 9. The CDR3 sequence is 13 residues long. The CDR3 loop is CASENRGSHEQYF. In nucleotides, the CDR3 is TGTGCCAGCGAAAACAGGGGATCCCACGAGCAGTACTTC.

The chain combines TRBV15 with TRBJ1-1; D ambiguous. Germline-derived CDR1 and CDR2 are LNHNV and YYDKDF (reference sequence). Trimming left V 0 bases short and J 0 bases short, with 8 bases between. This CDR3 is 15 amino acids long. CDR3 loop: CATSREWVMNTEAFF. CDR3 sequence (DNA): TGTGCCACCAGCAGAGAGTGGGTCATGAACACTGAAGCTTTCTTT.

The chain recombines TRBV28 with TRBJ2-7; D is uncertain. The CDR3 spans 16 residues. The ends were cut back, 6 bases at V and 4 bases at J, with 22 bases in the middle. Per the germline V gene, CDR1 is MDHEN and CDR2 is SYDVKM. The CDR3 nucleotides read TGTGCCAGCAGCCCTTACAACCCGGGCTCCTCGTACGAGCAGTACTTC. This encodes CASSPYNPGSSYEQYF.

This chain links TRBV5-4 with TRBJ2-5; D may be TRBD1 (6 bases). Germline CDR1 reads SGHNT; CDR2 reads YYREEE (reference sequence). Between the trimmed V and J ends, which lost 5 bases and 0 bases, there was a span of 14 bases. The CDR3 totals 15 residues. The CDR3 reads CASSPRTVYQETQYF. The DNA of the CDR3 is TGTGCCAGCAGTCCTCGGACAGTGTACCAAGAGACCCAGTACTTC.

A remark on this clone: Other DNA sequences in the sample encode the same CDR3. The chain employs TRBV5-1 and TRBJ2-5; unclear D gene. The CDR3 runs 11 residues. Trimming shortened V by 0 bases and J by 4 bases, and 1 base separated the two germline ends. Germline CDR1 is SGHRS and CDR2 is YFSETQ. The CDR3 region is CASSLVETQYF. The CDR3 nucleotides are TGCGCCAGCAGCTTGGTAGAGACCCAGTACTTC. The entire variable domain, with the rest obtained from reference TRBV5-1 and TRBJ2-5, is as follows: KAGVTQTPRYLIKTRGQQVTLSCSPISGHRSVSWYQQTPGQGLQFLFEYFSETQRNKGNFPGRFSGRQFSNSRSEMNVSTLELGDSALYLCASSLVETQYFGPGTRLLVL.

The rearrangement uses TRBV6-5 and TRBJ1-5; no definite D call. CDR3 length: 14 amino acids. Germline V gives CDR1 MNHEY, CDR2 SVGAGI. V lost 0 bases and J 3 bases, leaving 6 bases between the germline ends. CDR3 region: CASSYSGYNQPQHF. The CDR3 nucleotides read TGTGCCAGCAGTTACTCGGGTTACAATCAGCCCCAGCATTTT.

This chain links TRBV29-1 with TRBJ2-2; D is tentatively TRBD1 or TRBD2 (6 bases each). CDR1 is SQVTM, CDR2 ANQGSEA, per germline. With 1 base removed from V and 7 bases from J, the gap between germline ends came to 19 bases. The CDR3 has 16 amino acids. CDR3 DNA: TGCAGCGTTGAAGTCGGGGGCGCGGTTAGGTTCGGGGAGCTGTTTTTT. This codes for CSVEVGGAVRFGELFF.

The V call is TRBV9, the J call TRBJ2-5; D remains ambiguous. The CDR3 consists of 12 residues. V was shortened by 4 bases and J by 7 bases, with 11 bases between the two germline ends. CDR1 is SGDLS and CDR2 is YYNGEE in the germline V gene. CDR3 sequence reads: CASSTAVGTQYF. Here the CDR3 DNA reads TGTGCCAGCAGCACGGCCGTGGGGACCCAGTACTTC. The full variable domain, its missing parts supplied by reference TRBV9 and TRBJ2-5, is DSGVTQTPKHLITATGQRVTLRCSPRSGDLSVYWYQQSLDQGLQFLIQYYNGEERAKGNILERFSAQQFPDLHSELNLSSLELGDSALYFCASSTAVGTQYFGPGTRLLVL.

The V call is TRBV4-1, the J call TRBJ2-5; 13 nucleotides align to TRBD2. Germline assignment: CDR1 MGHRA and CDR2 YSYEKL. The CDR3 covers 18 residues. V lost 2 bases to trimming and J lost 4 bases; unmatched junction nucleotides: 10. The CDR3 loop reads CASSQSLLAGGPRETQYF. The CDR3 bases are TGCGCCAGCAGCCAATCCTTACTAGCGGGGGGGCCTAGAGAGACCCAGTACTTC.

This chain uses TRBV29-1 with TRBJ2-1, with unresolved D. CDR1 is SQVTM, CDR2 ANQGSEA, per germline. The length of the CDR3 is 14 residues. Trimming took 6 bases from V and 0 from J, leaving 12 bases between them. CDR3 DNA sequence: TGCAGCGTGAACCCCCAGGTCTCCTACAATGAGCAGTTCTTC. Its protein is CSVNPQVSYNEQFF.

J is TRBJ1-6 and V is TRBV5-1; the D gene is possibly TRBD1 (5 bases). CDR3 length equals 13 residues. Germline V gene lookup returns CDR1 SGHRS and CDR2 YFSETQ. Trimming stripped 5 bases from V and 12 bases from J, with 15 bases between. CDR3 in DNA: TGCGCCAGCAGAGTAAACGGGGGTAGACCCCTCCACTTT. It encodes CASRVNGGRPLHF.

This clone was counted only a few times. The V gene is TRBV5-1, the J gene TRBJ1-1, with TRBD1 identical over 10 bases. The CDR3 has 18 residues. Germline-derived CDR1 and CDR2 are SGHRS and YFSETQ. V was clipped by 2 bases and J by 1 base; unmatched bases: 11. This CDR3 reads CASSLRQGASSSNTEAFF. CDR3 nucleotides: TGCGCCAGCAGCTTACGACAGGGGGCGAGTTCGTCGAACACTGAAGCTTTCTTT.

V usage is TRBV4-3 and J usage is TRBJ2-2, with TRBD2 matching 7 bases. The ends lost 0 bases at V and 6 bases at J; junction bases unmatched: 7. CDR3 length: 16 residues. Per the germline V gene, CDR1 is LGHNA and CDR2 is YSLEER. DNA for the CDR3: TGCGCCAGCAGCCAAGATCCGGCGGGAGCTTCCGGGGAGCTGTTTTTT. Its translation is CASSQDPAGASGELFF.

The chain combines TRBV7-6 with TRBJ2-2, with 8 bases fitting TRBD2. J gave up 1 base and V 3 bases, and 4 bases lay outside the gene matches. CDR1 SGHVS and CDR2 FNYEAQ come from the germline V gene. The CDR3 consists of 16 residues. The CDR3 is CASSFKAGGNTGELFF. In DNA, the CDR3 is TGTGCCAGCAGCTTCAAGGCGGGAGGGAACACCGGGGAGCTGTTTTTT. Supplemented by reference TRBV7-6 and TRBJ2-2, the full variable domain reads GAGVSQSPRYKVTKRGQDVALRCDPISGHVSLYWYRQALGQGPEFLTYFNYEAQQDKSGLPNDRFSAERPEGSISTLTIQRTEQRDSAMYRCASSFKAGGNTGELFFGEGSRLTVL.